The 10 T cell receptor beta chains listed next were all sequenced from one sample in a study of cytomegalovirus exposure and HLA in healthy donors (dated by TCRdb to about 2017). Library preparation used the immunoSEQ multiplex PCR assay. For the multiplex PCR, a mixture combining 60 forward primers for TCR Vbeta segments and 13 reverse primers for TCR Jbeta segments was used. TCRdb holds this immuneACCESS table with in-frame rearrangements only. Some clones are missing; in checked studies, unresolved V genes explain under half, and the rest has no known cause. The sample has some 44,000 clones on record, around 90% of them singletons. The ten most abundant clones make up 6.5% to 9.5% of the sample. Material for sequencing was PBMCs. All receptors derive from a woman between 40 and 50 years old in good health and CMV-seropositive.

DNA of the CDR3: TGTGCCAGCGGTAGTGCGGGAGGGCCGAACGATGAGCAGTTCTTC. Its translation is CASGSAGGPNDEQFF. This sequence joins TRBV9 and TRBJ2-1; 9 nucleotides line up with TRBD2. Per the germline V gene, CDR1 is SGDLS and CDR2 is YYNGEE. Germline trimming cut 7 bases from V and 8 bases from J; bases unmatched to any gene: 13. This CDR3 comprises 15 residues.

The V and J genes are TRBV29-1 and TRBJ2-3; a possible D gene is TRBD1 (5 bases). V dropped 3 bases and J dropped 6 bases, with 13 bases sitting between them. The CDR3 is 13 amino acids. CDR1 is SQVTM, CDR2 ANQGSEA, per germline. The CDR3 bases are TGCAGCGTTGATCTGGGGTCAGGGGATACGCAGTATTTT. Translating gives CSVDLGSGDTQYF.

This chain connects TRBV15 to TRBJ1-4; 9 bases line up with TRBD1. Looked up from germline, CDR1 is LNHNV and CDR2 is YYDKDF (reference sequence). The CDR3 consists of 18 residues. Germline trimming cut 0 bases from V and 0 bases from J; bases unmatched to any gene: 5. This chain's CDR3 is CATSRDWDRAATNEKLFF. CDR3 bases: TGTGCCACCAGCAGAGATTGGGACAGGGCTGCAACTAATGAAAAACTGTTTTTT.

The chain uses TRBV5-1 and TRBJ2-5, with TRBD2 matching 7 bases. The CDR3 runs 16 residues. Germline-derived CDR1 and CDR2 are SGHRS and YFSETQ. V trimming: 3 bases; J trimming: 3 bases; junction bases outside the gene matches: 11. The CDR3 DNA reads as TGCGCCAGCAGCTCCCGGGGGGAATATCGTAAAGAGACCCAGTACTTC. It is translated as CASSSRGEYRKETQYF.

This clone has a handful of counts. This chain connects TRBV11-2 to TRBJ2-2; D gene uncertain. V was cut by 10 bases and J by 1 base, with 16 bases left in between. Germline V CDR1 and CDR2: SGHAT, FQNNGV. This CDR3 is built from 15 residues. The CDR3 nucleotides read TGTGCCACCAACCAGAGAGGCCTGAACACCGGGGAGCTGTTTTTT. Its translation: CATNQRGLNTGELFF.

This chain's CDR3 is CASSPKLAGGNNEQFF. The CDR3 region has the DNA TGTGCCAGCAGCCCGAAACTAGCGGGGGGAAACAATGAGCAGTTCTTC. The chain links TRBV7-9 to TRBJ2-1, with 12 bases that match TRBD2. CDR3 length: 16 residues. Germline trimming cut 5 bases from V and 5 bases from J; bases unmatched to any gene: 7. Germline-derived CDR1 and CDR2 are SEHNR and FQNEAQ (reference sequence).

This rearrangement joins TRBV6-1 to TRBJ2-7; D gene uncertain. In germline, CDR1 is MNHNS, CDR2 SASEGT. V was shortened by 2 bases and J by 6 bases, with 11 bases between the two germline ends. The CDR3 extends over 13 amino acids. CDR3 sequence (DNA): TGTGCCAGCAGTGAAAATAGCCCCCTCGAGCAGTACTTC. Translation: CASSENSPLEQYF.

Here the CDR3 reads CASSFSLAGEDTQYF. CDR3 nucleotide sequence: TGCGCCAGCAGCTTTAGCCTAGCGGGGGAGGATACGCAGTATTTT. The chain links TRBV5-1 to TRBJ2-3, with 10 positions matching TRBD2. This CDR3 spans 15 amino acids. Trimming at V came to 2 bases and at J to 6 bases, leaving 6 bases not matched to a gene. Germline V gene sequence: CDR1 SGHRS, CDR2 YFSETQ.

With regard to this clone: The junction differs from germline at one of its ends, possibly a read error. This chain joins TRBV7-7 and TRBJ2-1; 7 bases line up with TRBD2. This CDR3 has 17 amino acids. Germline V gene data show CDR1 as SSHAT and CDR2 as FNYEAQ (reference sequence). Here the CDR3 DNA reads TGTGCTAGCAGCCGTGACTCGCCTAGCGGACCGTACAATGAGCAGTTCTTC. Its protein product is CASSRDSPSGPYNEQFF.

This rearrangement joins TRBV14 to TRBJ1-1; D gene ambiguous. CDR3 length: 14 residues. Trimming shortened V by 0 bases and J by 0 bases, and 5 bases separated the two germline ends. The germline gives CDR1 SGHDN, CDR2 FVKESK. CDR3 in DNA: TGTGCCAGCAGCCAAGATCTTCTGAACACTGAAGCTTTCTTT. It codes for CASSQDLLNTEAFF. The full variable domain, in which reference TRBV14 and TRBJ1-1 provide the parts outside the CDR3, is EAGVTQFPSHSVIEKGQTVTLRCDPISGHDNLYWYRRVMGKEIKFLLHFVKESKQDESGMPNNRFLAERTGGTYSTLKVQPAELEDSGVYFCASSQDLLNTEAFFGQGTRLTVV.